The sequence of this T cell receptor beta chain was determined in a study of OX40 agonist ivuxolimab in advanced cancers. For context, the study as a whole: Ivuxolimab was an agonistic, fully human IgG2 monoclonal antibody directed against OX40 (CD134), a costimulatory receptor. The paper describes the monotherapy dose-escalation part (N of about 50 patients) of the phase I trial of ivuxolimab. Of the roughly 52 dose-escalation patients, hepatocellular carcinoma was present in approximately 20, melanoma in approximately 15, renal cell carcinoma in 9 and head and neck cancer in 9. Three dose-escalation patients achieved partial responses, one with hepatocellular carcinoma and two with cutaneous melanoma. In the dose-escalation cohort, more than 75% of patients were male, and the mean age was approximately 64 years, with a range of roughly 20 to 85. Intravenous ivuxolimab was administered to patients every 2 weeks at six dose levels: 0.01, 0.1, 0.3, 1.5, 3 and 10 mg/kg. Patients were allowed to have had prior anti-PD-1, anti-PD-L1 or anti-CTLA-4 therapy, and roughly 40% of the dose-escalation patients had been treated with checkpoint inhibitors. The point of sequencing TCRbeta in the periphery was to test whether ivuxolimab changed TCR sequence diversity and drove clonal T-cell expansion. Beyond this particular receptor, the publication reports: Low levels of normalized T-cell clonal expansion were also seen in some patients who did not respond. In partial responders in the 0.1-3.0 mg/kg groups, normalized peripheral clonal expansion was found to be among the lowest, especially among CD8+ T cells. Which antigens the clonally expanded peripheral T cells were specific for was not determined. At doses of 0.1 to 3.0 mg/kg, clonal expansion of both CD4+ and CD8+ blood T cells was observed from baseline to week 6. On average, CD8+ T cells showed more expanded clones than CD4+ T cells after ivuxolimab.

On this clone itself: Its specific antigen is unknown. Nothing much larger sits one base from this clone, and base qualities are not available.

For CDR1 and CDR2, the germline V gene lists MGHRA and YSYEKL. V is shortened by 4 bases, J by 5 bases, and the region joining them spans 18 bases. The CDR3 runs 15 residues from the cysteine to the phenylalanine. Only CDR3 DNA remains: 45 bases, in frame from the first base. Patients with a history of autoimmune disease or receiving systemic immunosuppression were excluded from the trial. In every dose cohort, peripheral blood was drawn for TCR sequencing at baseline, cycle 4 day 1, and cycle 7 day 1. Samples were obtained from an open-label, multicenter, first-in-human phase I dose-escalation trial of ivuxolimab. Adults with locally advanced or metastatic melanoma, renal cell carcinoma, hepatocellular carcinoma or head and neck squamous cell carcinoma were enrolled in the trial. Before TCR sequencing, CD4+ T cells and CD8+ T cells from peripheral blood were sorted into separate populations. For sequencing of the TCRbeta CDR3 region, genomic DNA was extracted from the sorted cells. TCRbeta CDR3 regions were sequenced using the immunoSEQ Assay. TCRdb took this table from immuneACCESS and kept in-frame rearrangements with V and J called. Such tables lack part of the clones; where checked against another copy, unresolved V genes explain under half of the gap, and the rest is unexplained. For this sample there are 35,000 to 45,000 clones; around 90% appear just once. Around 15% of the sample comes from the top ten.

The sequencing used CD4+ or CD8+ T cells sorted from blood, collected in a trial of the OX40 agonist ivuxolimab. The sequence is built from TRBV4-1 and TRBJ2-7, with no D gene named confidently. The sequence derives from an adult with an advanced solid tumor such as melanoma, head and neck, liver or kidney cancer. The CDR3 has the sequence CASSLLGSGQDEQYF. The DNA is as follows: TGCGCCAGCAGCCTTTTGGGCTCCGGGCAGGACGAGCAGTACTTC.